Below, 18 T cell receptor beta chains from the same sample are listed, as sequenced in a study of shared clonotypes between healthy human individuals. TCRdb's table, derived via immunoSEQ multiplex PCR, lists solely in-frame clones and lacks some. This table has some 480,000 clones, around 79% appearing once. The sequenced material came from PBMCs. The receptors stem from a woman aged 40-49 years in good health. Some clones in this sample may be carry-over from other donors' samples.

Note on this clone: One base separates it from a far larger clone, so it is likely a read error. The rearrangement links TRBV6-4 to TRBJ2-1; TRBD2 matches 9 bases. The CDR3 length is 16 residues. J was trimmed by 8 bases and V by 2 bases; bases with no gene match: 10. The germline CDR1 and CDR2 sequences are MRHNA and SNTAGT. CDR3 region: CASSDGGTSWSDEQFF. DNA of the CDR3: TGTGCCAGCAGTGACGGGGGGACTAGCTGGAGCGATGAGCAGTTCTTC.

The chain links TRBV14 to TRBJ2-7; 13 nucleotides align to TRBD2. Germline CDR1 is SGHDN and CDR2 is FVKESK. V trimming: 4 bases; J trimming: 5 bases; junction bases outside the gene matches: 5. The CDR3 consists of 15 residues. The CDR3 loop is CASSLHGLAGDEQYF. In DNA form, the CDR3 reads TGTGCCAGCAGCCTCCACGGACTAGCGGGAGACGAGCAGTACTTC.

The CDR3 spells CASSLFRGGLYSNQPQHF. The CDR3, as DNA: TGTGCCAGCAGTTTATTCAGGGGGGGCCTTTATAGCAATCAGCCCCAGCATTTT. The genes are TRBV28 and TRBJ1-5; 7 positions agree with TRBD1. CDR1 and CDR2 (germline): MDHEN, SYDVKM. Trimming removed 1 base from V and 0 bases from J; junction bases left unmatched: 9. The CDR3 runs 18 residues.

The chain links TRBV10-3 to TRBJ2-3, with D possibly called TRBD1 or TRBD2 (5 bases each). The ends were cut back, 7 bases at V and 4 bases at J, with 12 bases in the middle. The CDR3 totals 13 residues. The V gene's germline CDR1 is ENHRY and CDR2 SYGVKD. The CDR3 protein is CAITHGAADTQYF. The CDR3 DNA sequence: TGTGCCATCACCCACGGGGCAGCAGATACGCAGTATTTT.

This chain uses TRBV28 with TRBJ2-5; unclear D gene. The germline gives CDR1 MDHEN, CDR2 SYDVKM. The CDR3 is 14 residues long. V was clipped by 6 bases and J by 4 bases, with 15 bases between them. In DNA form, the CDR3 reads TGTGCCAGCAGCACCCCCGGCGGCTTAGAGACCCAGTACTTC. Translating gives CASSTPGGLETQYF.

This chain joins TRBV6-1 and TRBJ2-7; no reliable D call. V dropped 0 bases and J dropped 3 bases, with 12 bases sitting between them. The CDR3 is 15 residues long. CDR1 and CDR2 from the germline V gene are MNHNS and SASEGT. CDR3 nucleotides: TGTGCCAGCAGTGAAGCGCCAGGCTTCGTCTACGAGCAGTACTTC. Amino acid sequence: CASSEAPGFVYEQYF.

This sequence joins TRBV5-1 and TRBJ2-7; D possibly corresponds to TRBD2 (6 bases). This CDR3 has 14 residues. The germline V gene encodes CDR1 SGHRS and CDR2 YFSETQ. Trimming cost V 2 bases and J 7 bases, with 16 bases left between them. Here the CDR3 reads CASSFSQGLDEQYF. The CDR3 DNA reads TGCGCCAGCAGCTTCTCTCAGGGACTTGATGAGCAGTACTTC. The full variable domain, in which reference TRBV5-1 and TRBJ2-7 provide the parts outside the CDR3, is KAGVTQTPRYLIKTRGQQVTLSCSPISGHRSVSWYQQTPGQGLQFLFEYFSETQRNKGNFPGRFSGRQFSNSRSEMNVSTLELGDSALYLCASSFSQGLDEQYFGPGTRLTVT.

The sample holds one count of this clone. This chain's CDR3 is CASSGQGVTDTQYF. In DNA form, the CDR3 reads TGTGCCAGCAGCGGACAGGGGGTGACAGATACGCAGTATTTT. V gene TRBV5-4 combines with J gene TRBJ2-3; 10 nucleotides align to TRBD1. The germline gives CDR1 SGHNT, CDR2 YYREEE (reference sequence). The CDR3 is made up of 14 amino acids. The ends lost 4 bases at V and 3 bases at J; junction bases unmatched: 2.

Points on this clone: A far larger clone is only one base removed, so a read error is likely. The chain links TRBV2 to TRBJ1-2; TRBD1 matches at 12 bases. The V gene's germline CDR1 is SNHLY and CDR2 FYNNEI. CDR3 length: 15 amino acids. CDR3 nucleotides: TGTGCCGGCAGGCGGGACAGGGGGCTCATCTATGGCTACACCTTC. Encoded protein: CAGRRDRGLIYGYTF.

V usage is TRBV7-3 and J usage is TRBJ2-1, with 14 nucleotides matching TRBD2. CDR3 size: 15 residues. The V and J ends lost 5 bases and 7 bases, in that order; junction bases with no gene match: 4. Germline V gene lookup returns CDR1 SGHTA and CDR2 FQGTGA. CDR3 sequence reads: CASSVTSGRANEQFF. CDR3 nucleotide sequence: TGTGCCAGCAGCGTGACTAGCGGGAGGGCAAATGAGCAGTTCTTC.

CDR3 in DNA: TGTGCCAGCAGCCCCCGCCAGGGGGATTACTATGGCTACACCTTC. Its translation is CASSPRQGDYYGYTF. V is TRBV7-3 and J is TRBJ1-2, with 7 bases that match TRBD1. Trimming took 5 bases from V and 3 from J; bases not matched to a gene: 9. From germline, CDR1 is SGHTA and CDR2 FQGTGA. The CDR3 spans 15 residues.

The chain joins TRBV7-2 to TRBJ2-1, with TRBD2 identical over 12 bases. J gave up 8 bases and V 3 bases, and 2 bases lay outside the gene matches. This CDR3 region has 14 residues. Germline V gene lookup returns CDR1 SGHTA and CDR2 FQGNSA. CDR3 sequence (DNA): TGTGCCAGCAGCTTGACTAGCGGGAGCCATGAGCAGTTCTTC. Translated, it gives CASSLTSGSHEQFF. The full variable domain, its missing parts supplied by reference TRBV7-2 and TRBJ2-1, is GAGVSQSPSNKVTEKGKDVELRCDPISGHTALYWYRQSLGQGLEFLIYFQGNSAPDKSGLPSDRFSAERTGGSVSTLTIQRTQQEDSAVYLCASSLTSGSHEQFFGPGTRLTVL.

The chain has TRBV19 and TRBJ2-3; tentative D call: TRBD2 (6 bases). The CDR3 spans 15 residues. Germline V gene sequence: CDR1 LNHDA, CDR2 SQIVND (reference sequence). V was pared by 5 bases and J by 2 bases, with 14 bases between. CDR3 DNA: TGTGCCAGTAGTCGGGTAGCGGAGCTCACAGATACGCAGTATTTT. Translating it yields CASSRVAELTDTQYF.

The chain couples TRBV19 to TRBJ2-2; 8 nucleotides line up with TRBD1. The CDR3 is 14 amino acids. Germline values: CDR1 LNHDA, CDR2 SQIVND (reference sequence). V dropped 6 bases and J dropped 6; count of bases not matched to a gene: 6. The CDR3 DNA reads as TGTGCCAGTAGCTCAGGGGGCTTCTCCGGGGAGCTGTTTTTT. It encodes CASSSGGFSGELFF.

The chain recombines TRBV30 with TRBJ1-4, with TRBD1 matching over 7 bases. This CDR3 is 14 amino acids long. Germline assignment: CDR1 GTSNPN and CDR2 SVGIG (reference sequence). Trimming removed 0 bases from V and 8 bases from J; junction bases left unmatched: 6. The CDR3 loop reads CAWSVFRGDEKLFF. The CDR3 DNA is TGTGCCTGGAGTGTTTTCAGGGGGGACGAAAAACTGTTTTTT.

The chain combines TRBV28 with TRBJ2-7; D is unresolved. The V end was cut by 3 bases, the J end by 0 bases, with 12 bases between. The CDR3 runs to 15 residues. CDR1 is MDHEN and CDR2 is SYDVKM in the germline V gene. CDR3 DNA sequence: TGTGCCAGCAGTTTCAATGGCAAACTCTCCTACGAGCAGTACTTC. It is translated as CASSFNGKLSYEQYF.

The rearrangement joins TRBV30 to TRBJ1-5; D is perhaps TRBD1 (5 bases). V shed 0 bases and J shed 0 bases, with 18 bases lying between them. Germline CDR1 GTSNPN, CDR2 SVGIG (reference sequence). The CDR3 has 18 residues. For the CDR3, the DNA is TGTGCCTGGAGTGTGATTTTGCGGGGGACGTATAGCAATCAGCCCCAGCATTTT. Encoded protein: CAWSVILRGTYSNQPQHF.

The rearrangement uses TRBV2 and TRBJ1-5; tentative D call: TRBD1 (6 bases). The CDR3 runs to 13 residues. CDR1 and CDR2 (germline): SNHLY, FYNNEI. V was cut by 1 base and J by 7 bases, with 8 bases left in between. CDR3 protein: CASSEDRAQPQHF. The CDR3, as DNA: TGTGCCAGCAGTGAAGACAGGGCCCAGCCCCAGCATTTT.